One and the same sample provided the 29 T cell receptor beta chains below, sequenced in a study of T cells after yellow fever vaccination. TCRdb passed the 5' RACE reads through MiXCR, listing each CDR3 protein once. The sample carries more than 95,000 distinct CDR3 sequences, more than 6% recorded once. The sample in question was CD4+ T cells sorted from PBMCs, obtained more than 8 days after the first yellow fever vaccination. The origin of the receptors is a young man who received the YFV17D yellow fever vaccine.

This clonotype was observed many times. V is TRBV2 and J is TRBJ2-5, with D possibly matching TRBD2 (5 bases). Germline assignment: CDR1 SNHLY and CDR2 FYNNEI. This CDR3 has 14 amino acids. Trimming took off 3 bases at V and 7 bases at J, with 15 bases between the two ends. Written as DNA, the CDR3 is TGTGCCAGCAGTGATTCCAGCGGCCATGGGACCCAGTACTTC. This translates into CASSDSSGHGTQYF.

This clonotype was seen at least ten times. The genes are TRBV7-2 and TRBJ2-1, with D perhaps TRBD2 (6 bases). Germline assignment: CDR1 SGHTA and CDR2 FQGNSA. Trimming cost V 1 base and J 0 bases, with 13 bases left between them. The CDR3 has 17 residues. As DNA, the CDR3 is TGTGCCAGCAGCTTAGGGAGGGGCCGGAGCTCCTACAATGAGCAGTTCTTC. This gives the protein CASSLGRGRSSYNEQFF. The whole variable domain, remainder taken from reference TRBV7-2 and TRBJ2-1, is GAGVSQSPSNKVTEKGKDVELRCDPISGHTALYWYRQSLGQGLEFLIYFQGNSAPDKSGLPSDRFSAERTGGSVSTLTIQRTQQEDSAVYLCASSLGRGRSSYNEQFFGPGTRLTVL.

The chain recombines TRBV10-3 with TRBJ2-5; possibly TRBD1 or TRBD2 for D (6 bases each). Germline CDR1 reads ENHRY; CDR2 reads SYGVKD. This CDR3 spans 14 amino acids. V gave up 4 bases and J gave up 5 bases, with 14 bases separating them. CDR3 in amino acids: CAISAPGGPETQYF. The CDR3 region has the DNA TGTGCCATCAGTGCACCCGGGGGCCCGGAGACCCAGTACTTC.

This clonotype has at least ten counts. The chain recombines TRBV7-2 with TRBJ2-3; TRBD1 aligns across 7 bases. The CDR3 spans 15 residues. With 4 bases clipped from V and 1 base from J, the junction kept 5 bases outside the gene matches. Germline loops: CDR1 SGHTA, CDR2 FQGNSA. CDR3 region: CASSSYRGGTDTQYF. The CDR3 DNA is TGTGCCAGCAGCTCATACAGGGGAGGCACAGATACGCAGTATTTT.

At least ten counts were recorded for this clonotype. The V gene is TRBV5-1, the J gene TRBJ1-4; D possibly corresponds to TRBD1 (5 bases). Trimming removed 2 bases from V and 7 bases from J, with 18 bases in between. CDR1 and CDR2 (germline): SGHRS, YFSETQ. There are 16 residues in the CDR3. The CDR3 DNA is TGCGCCAGCAGCTTAGGGCAGGGATTGACCGGTGAAAAACTGTTTTTT. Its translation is CASSLGQGLTGEKLFF.

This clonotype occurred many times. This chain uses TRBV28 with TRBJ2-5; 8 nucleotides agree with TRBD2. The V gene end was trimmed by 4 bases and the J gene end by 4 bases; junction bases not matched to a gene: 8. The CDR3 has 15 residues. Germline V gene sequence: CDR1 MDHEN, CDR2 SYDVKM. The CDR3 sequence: CASSSREAGVETQYF. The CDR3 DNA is TGTGCCAGCAGTTCCCGTGAAGCGGGGGTAGAGACCCAGTACTTC.

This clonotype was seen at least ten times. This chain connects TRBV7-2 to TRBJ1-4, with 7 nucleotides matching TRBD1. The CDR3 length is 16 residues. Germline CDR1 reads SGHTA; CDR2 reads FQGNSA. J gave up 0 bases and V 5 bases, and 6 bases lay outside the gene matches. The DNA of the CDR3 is TGTGCCAGCAGCCCGGGACAGTATGCAACTAATGAAAAACTGTTTTTT. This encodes CASSPGQYATNEKLFF.

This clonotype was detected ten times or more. CDR3 residues: CASSQVGRSLYEQYF. The CDR3 bases are TGCGCCAGCAGCCAAGTAGGTCGGAGTCTCTACGAGCAGTACTTC. The chain links TRBV4-1 to TRBJ2-7; D remains ambiguous. Trimming shortened V by 1 base and J by 3 bases, and 13 bases separated the two germline ends. The CDR3 spans 15 residues. Germline CDR1 is MGHRA and CDR2 is YSYEKL.

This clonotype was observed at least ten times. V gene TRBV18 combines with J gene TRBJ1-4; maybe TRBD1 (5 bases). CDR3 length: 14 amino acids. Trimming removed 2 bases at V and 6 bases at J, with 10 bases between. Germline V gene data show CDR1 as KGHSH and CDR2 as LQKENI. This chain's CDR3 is CASSPSLTDEKLFF. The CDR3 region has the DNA TGTGCCAGCTCACCATCGTTGACAGATGAAAAACTGTTTTTT.

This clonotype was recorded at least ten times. The CDR3 loop is CASEVTPSGNTIYF. Here the CDR3 DNA reads TGCGCCAGCGAGGTCACCCCCTCTGGAAACACCATATATTTT. The gene calls are TRBV5-1 and TRBJ1-3, with D hard to call. Between the trimmed V and J ends, which lost 7 bases and 0 bases, there was a span of 11 bases. The germline CDR1 and CDR2 sequences are SGHRS and YFSETQ. The CDR3 runs to 14 residues.

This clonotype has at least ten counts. As DNA, the CDR3 is TGCAGTGTCTCCGGGACAGGCCACTACGAGCAGTACTTC. Amino acid sequence: CSVSGTGHYEQYF. The genes are TRBV20-1 and TRBJ2-7; TRBD1 aligns across 8 bases. The CDR3 totals 13 residues. Germline CDR1 DFQATT, CDR2 SNEGSKA (reference sequence). Trimming took 7 bases from V and 3 from J; bases not matched to a gene: 8.

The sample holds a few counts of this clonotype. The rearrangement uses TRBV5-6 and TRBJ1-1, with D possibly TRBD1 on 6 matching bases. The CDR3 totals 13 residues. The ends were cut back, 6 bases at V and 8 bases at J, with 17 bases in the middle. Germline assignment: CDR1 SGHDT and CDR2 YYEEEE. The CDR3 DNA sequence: TGTGCCAGCAAGACTTGGACAGCCCTAGAAGCTTTCTTT. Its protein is CASKTWTALEAFF.

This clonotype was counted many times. CDR3 loop: CASPPRGPDTQYF. Here the CDR3 DNA reads TGCGCCAGCCCCCCCCGGGGCCCAGATACGCAGTATTTT. J is TRBJ2-3 and V is TRBV5-1; either TRBD1 or TRBD2 may supply D (5 bases each). The CDR3 is 13 amino acids. The V and J ends lost 7 bases and 4 bases respectively, with 13 bases between them. Germline V gene lookup returns CDR1 SGHRS and CDR2 YFSETQ.

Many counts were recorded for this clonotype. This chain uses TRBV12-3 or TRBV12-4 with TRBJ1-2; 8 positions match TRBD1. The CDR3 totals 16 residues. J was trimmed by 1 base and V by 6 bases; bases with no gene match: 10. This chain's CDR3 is CASSQGGRGLNYGYTF. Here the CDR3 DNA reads TGTGCCAGCAGCCAAGGGGGCAGGGGGCTTAACTATGGCTACACCTTC.

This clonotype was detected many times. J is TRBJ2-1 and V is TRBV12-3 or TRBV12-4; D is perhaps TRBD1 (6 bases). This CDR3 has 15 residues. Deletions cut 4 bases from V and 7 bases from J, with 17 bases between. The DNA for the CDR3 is TGTGCCAGCAGTTGGCGGCAGGGGCTTTGGAATGAGCAGTTCTTC. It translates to CASSWRQGLWNEQFF.

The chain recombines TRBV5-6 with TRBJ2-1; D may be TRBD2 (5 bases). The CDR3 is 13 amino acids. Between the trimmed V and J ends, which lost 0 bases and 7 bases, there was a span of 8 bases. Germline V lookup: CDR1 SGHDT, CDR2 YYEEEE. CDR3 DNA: TGTGCCAGCAGCTTGGGGAGGCGGAATGAGCAGTTCTTC. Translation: CASSLGRRNEQFF.

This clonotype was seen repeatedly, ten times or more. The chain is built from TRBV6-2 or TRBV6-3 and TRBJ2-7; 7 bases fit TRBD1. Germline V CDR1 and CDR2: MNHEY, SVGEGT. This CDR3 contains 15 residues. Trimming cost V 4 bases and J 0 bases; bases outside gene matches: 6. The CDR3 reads CASSSGTVSSYEQYV. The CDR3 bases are TGTGCCAGCAGTTCCGGGACAGTGAGCTCCTACGAGCAGTACGTC.

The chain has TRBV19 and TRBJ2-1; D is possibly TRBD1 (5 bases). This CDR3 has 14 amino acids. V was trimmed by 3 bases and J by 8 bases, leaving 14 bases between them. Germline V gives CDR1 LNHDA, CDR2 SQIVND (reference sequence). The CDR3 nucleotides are TGTGCCAGTAGTATGGTCCAGGGTTTAGATGAGCAGTTCTTC. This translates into CASSMVQGLDEQFF.

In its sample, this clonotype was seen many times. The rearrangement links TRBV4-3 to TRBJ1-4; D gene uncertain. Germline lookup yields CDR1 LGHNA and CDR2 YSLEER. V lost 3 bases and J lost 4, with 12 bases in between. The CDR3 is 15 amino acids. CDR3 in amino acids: CASSHAQNSNEKLFF. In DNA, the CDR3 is TGCGCCAGCAGCCACGCACAGAACAGTAATGAAAAACTGTTTTTT.

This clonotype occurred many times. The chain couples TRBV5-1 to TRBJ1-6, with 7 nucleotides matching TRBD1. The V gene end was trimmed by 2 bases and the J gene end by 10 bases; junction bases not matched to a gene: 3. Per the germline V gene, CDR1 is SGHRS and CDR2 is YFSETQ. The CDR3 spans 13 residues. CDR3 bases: TGCGCCAGCAGCTTCGACAGGGAGTCACCCCTCCACTTT. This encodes CASSFDRESPLHF.

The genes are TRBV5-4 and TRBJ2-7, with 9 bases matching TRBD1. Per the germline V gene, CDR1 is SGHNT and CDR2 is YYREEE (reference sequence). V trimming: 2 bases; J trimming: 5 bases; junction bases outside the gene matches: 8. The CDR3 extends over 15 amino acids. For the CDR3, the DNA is TGTGCCAGCAGCTTCGGGACAGGGACGTTGGACGAGCAGTACGTC. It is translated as CASSFGTGTLDEQYV.

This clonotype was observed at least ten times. The DNA for the CDR3 is TGTGCCAGCAGCCCCCGGACAGGAATTTATGGAAACACCATATATTTT. Its protein product is CASSPRTGIYGNTIYF. This rearrangement joins TRBV4-2 to TRBJ1-3, with 7 positions matching TRBD1. V trimming: 4 bases; J trimming: 3 bases; junction bases outside the gene matches: 9. The CDR3 contains 16 residues. Per the germline V gene, CDR1 is LGHNA and CDR2 is YNFKEQ.

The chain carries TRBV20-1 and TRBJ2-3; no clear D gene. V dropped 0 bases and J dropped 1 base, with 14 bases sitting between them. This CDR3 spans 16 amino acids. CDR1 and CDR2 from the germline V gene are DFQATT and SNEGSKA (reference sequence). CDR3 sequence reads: CSARDPFRSGTDTQYF. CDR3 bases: TGCAGTGCTAGAGACCCCTTCCGATCGGGCACAGATACGCAGTATTTT.

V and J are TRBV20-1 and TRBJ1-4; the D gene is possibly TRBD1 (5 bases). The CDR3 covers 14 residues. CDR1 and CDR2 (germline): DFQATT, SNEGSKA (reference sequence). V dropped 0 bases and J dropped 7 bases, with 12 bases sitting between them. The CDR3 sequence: CSARDMQGGEKLFF. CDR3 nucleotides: TGCAGTGCTAGAGATATGCAGGGAGGTGAAAAACTGTTTTTT.

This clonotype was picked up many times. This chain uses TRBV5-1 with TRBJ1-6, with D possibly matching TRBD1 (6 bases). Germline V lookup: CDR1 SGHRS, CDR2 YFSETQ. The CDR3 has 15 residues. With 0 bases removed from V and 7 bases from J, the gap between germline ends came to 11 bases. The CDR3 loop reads CASSLEQGTNSPLHF. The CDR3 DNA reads TGCGCCAGCAGCTTGGAACAGGGCACAAATTCACCCCTCCACTTT.

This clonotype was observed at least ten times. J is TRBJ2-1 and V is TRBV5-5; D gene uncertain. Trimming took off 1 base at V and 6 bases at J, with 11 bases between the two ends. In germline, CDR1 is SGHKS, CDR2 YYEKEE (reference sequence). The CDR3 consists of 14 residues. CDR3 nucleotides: TGTGCCAGCAGCTTGTTGATTTCGGTCAATGAGCAGTTCTTC. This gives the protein CASSLLISVNEQFF. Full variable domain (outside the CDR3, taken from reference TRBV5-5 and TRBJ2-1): DAGVTQSPTHLIKTRGQQVTLRCSPISGHKSVSWYQQVLGQGPQFIFQYYEKEERGRGNFPDRFSARQFPNYSSELNVNALLLGDSALYLCASSLLISVNEQFFGPGTRLTVL.

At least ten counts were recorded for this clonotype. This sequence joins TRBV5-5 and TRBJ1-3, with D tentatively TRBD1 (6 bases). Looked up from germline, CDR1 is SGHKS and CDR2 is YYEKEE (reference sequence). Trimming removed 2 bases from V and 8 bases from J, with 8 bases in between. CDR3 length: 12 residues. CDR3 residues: CASSFSGDTIYF. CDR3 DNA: TGTGCCAGCAGCTTCTCAGGGGACACCATATATTTT.

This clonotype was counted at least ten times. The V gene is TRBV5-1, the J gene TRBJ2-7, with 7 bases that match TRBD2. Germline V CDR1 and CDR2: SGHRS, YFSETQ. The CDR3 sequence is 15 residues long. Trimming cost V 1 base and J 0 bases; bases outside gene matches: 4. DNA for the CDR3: TGCGCCAGCAGCTTGTCTAGCGGTAGCTCCTACGAGCAGTACGTC. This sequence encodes CASSLSSGSSYEQYV.

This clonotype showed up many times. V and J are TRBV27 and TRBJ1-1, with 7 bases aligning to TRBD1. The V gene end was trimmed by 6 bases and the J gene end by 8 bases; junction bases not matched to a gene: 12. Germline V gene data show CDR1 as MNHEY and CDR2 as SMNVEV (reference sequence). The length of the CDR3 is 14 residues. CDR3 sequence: CASSWDRPNGEAFF. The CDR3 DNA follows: TGTGCCAGCAGCTGGGACAGACCCAACGGGGAAGCTTTCTTT.